A single sample gave rise to the 7 T cell receptor beta chains below, sequenced in a study of blood T cells in healthy people across ages. Sample-barcoded 5' priming and a J-beta primer mix drove a second PCR of 7 to 11 cycles. TCRdb independently ran MiXCR on the 5' RACE reads; one entry per CDR3 protein. The sample lists roughly 800,000 distinct CDR3 sequences, about 25% occurring once. These data also formed part of another study, on T cells of mothers and their children.

The sample was blood. These receptors were collected from a boy younger than 18 in good health.

This clonotype occurred a few times. The CDR3 coding sequence is TGTGCCAGCACCTACACCGGGACTAGCGGGGCTCGAGGAGAGACCCAGTACTTC. Translated: CASTYTGTSGARGETQYF. The rearrangement uses TRBV11-2 and TRBJ2-5; 13 bases match TRBD2. The V gene's germline CDR1 is SGHAT and CDR2 FQNNGV. This CDR3 is built from 18 residues. With V trimmed by 7 bases and J by 4 bases, 15 bases remained unmatched.

The chain has TRBV6-1 and TRBJ1-2; D remains ambiguous. Trimming removed 3 bases at V and 0 bases at J, with 11 bases between. The CDR3 runs 15 residues. CDR1 is MNHNS, CDR2 SASEGT, per germline. The CDR3 protein is CASSEPGVANYGYTF. The CDR3 DNA sequence: TGTGCCAGCAGTGAGCCAGGAGTAGCTAACTATGGCTACACCTTC.

As for this clonotype: The junction differs from germline at one of its ends, possibly a read error. The V gene is TRBV7-2, the J gene TRBJ2-7; TRBD1 aligns across 9 bases. The germline CDR1 and CDR2 sequences are SGHTA and FQGNSA. The CDR3 consists of 15 residues. DNA of the CDR3: TGTGCCAGCAGCACGGACAGGGGTATCTCCTACGAGCAGTGCTTC. Translated, it gives CASSTDRGISYEQCF.

The chain has TRBV7-9 and TRBJ2-1; possible D gene TRBD1, 5 bases. The CDR3 totals 13 residues. Trimming stripped 4 bases from V and 5 bases from J, with 9 bases between. CDR1 and CDR2 (germline): SEHNR, FQNEAQ (reference sequence). Here the CDR3 DNA reads TGTGCCAGCAGCTCGCTCAGGGACAATGAGCAGTTCTTC. The encoded protein is CASSSLRDNEQFF.

In its sample, this clonotype was seen a few times. The genes are TRBV6-2 or TRBV6-3 and TRBJ2-1; D assignment may be TRBD1 or TRBD2 (5 bases each). The J call may be mistaken, given a closer DNA end match to TRBJ2-7. The CDR3 extends over 15 amino acids. Germline values: CDR1 MNHEY, CDR2 SVGEGT. This CDR3 reads CASSDPGTVVYEQYF. The DNA for the CDR3 is TGTGCCAGCAGCGATCCCGGGACCGTCGTCTACGAGCAGTACTTC.

This clonotype has only a few counts. J is TRBJ2-5 and V is TRBV6-2 or TRBV6-3; D not certain. The DNA end is a closer match to TRBJ2-1, so the J assignment may be wrong. From germline, CDR1 is MNHEY and CDR2 SVGEGT. This CDR3 has 15 residues. In nucleotides, the CDR3 is TGTGCCAGCAGTCCGGCTTGGCTTGGGGTTGTGGAGCAGTTCTTC. Its translation: CASSPAWLGVVEQFF.

This clonotype was picked up a small number of times. An end of the junction differs from the germline gene, which may be a read error. The chain links TRBV14 to TRBJ2-3; unclear D gene. The CDR3 covers 15 residues. Per the germline V gene, CDR1 is SGHDN and CDR2 is FVKESK. The CDR3 DNA sequence: TGTGCCAGTAGCCAAGATCACCAAACCTCGGATACGCAGTATTTT. Translated, it gives CASSQDHQTSDTQYF.